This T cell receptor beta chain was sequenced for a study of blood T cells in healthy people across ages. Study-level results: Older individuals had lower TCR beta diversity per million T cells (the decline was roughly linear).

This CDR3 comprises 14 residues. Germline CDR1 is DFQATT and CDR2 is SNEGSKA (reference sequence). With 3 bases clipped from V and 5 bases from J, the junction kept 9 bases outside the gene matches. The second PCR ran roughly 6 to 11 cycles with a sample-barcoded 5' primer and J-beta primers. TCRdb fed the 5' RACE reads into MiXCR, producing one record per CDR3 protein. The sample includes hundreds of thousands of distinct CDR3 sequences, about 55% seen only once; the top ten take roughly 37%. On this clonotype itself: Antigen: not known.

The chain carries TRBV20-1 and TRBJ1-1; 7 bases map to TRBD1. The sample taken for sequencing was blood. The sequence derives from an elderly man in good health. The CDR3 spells CSAREQGRRTEAFF. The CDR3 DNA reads TGCAGTGCTAGGGAACAGGGGAGGAGAACTGAAGCTTTCTTT.